Included here is one T cell receptor (beta chain) sequence, with context. Its antigen is unknown. V lost 0 bases, J lost 1 base, and 7 bases stayed unmatched. CDR3 size: 18 residues. TCRdb's copy holds only in-frame clones and misses some; the assay was immunoSEQ multiplex PCR. This sample yields approximately 420,000 clones, of which roughly 90% are seen a single time; 3.6% belongs to the top ten. Sample treatment: around 19 received Ad26.COV2.S at low or high dose, single or two shots; 5 received placebo; per-sample allocation not given. Samples were taken on day 63 after the first vaccine or placebo injection. This person who donated was an adult of 18-55 years in Boston. This record comes from a study of Ad26.COV2.S vaccination and SARS-CoV-2 variants. About the research overall: Once, or twice with 56 days between doses, Ad26.COV2.S was given intramuscularly.

Whole-study findings and limits: Ad26.COV2.S recipients had broader spike-specific TCRs (P = 0.0014).

The TCR sequence derives from a person between 18 and 65 years old who received the Ad26.COV2.S COVID-19 vaccine or a placebo. The sample in question was peripheral blood, obtained in a trial of Ad26.COV2.S vaccine versus placebo. This chain uses TRBV23-1 with TRBJ1-5; 9 nucleotides line up with TRBD1. TRBV23-1 is an ORF for which the function is uncertain. CDR3 region: CASSQSSGDRVSNQPQHF. The CDR3 region has the DNA TGCGCCAGCAGTCAATCGTCGGGGGACAGGGTGAGCAATCAGCCCCAGCATTTT.